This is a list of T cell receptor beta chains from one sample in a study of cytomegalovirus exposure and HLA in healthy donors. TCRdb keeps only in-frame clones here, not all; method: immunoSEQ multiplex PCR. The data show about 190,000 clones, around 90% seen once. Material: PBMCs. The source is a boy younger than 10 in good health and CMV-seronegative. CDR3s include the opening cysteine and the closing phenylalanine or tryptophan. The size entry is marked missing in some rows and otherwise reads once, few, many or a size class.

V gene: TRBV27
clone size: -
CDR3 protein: CASSPRQGIRADTQYF

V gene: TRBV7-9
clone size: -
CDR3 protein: CASSSQGGTEAFF

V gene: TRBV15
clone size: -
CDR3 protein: CATSSDPGQVVSDF

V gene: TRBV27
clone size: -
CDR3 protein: CASSIAGGALVYEQYF

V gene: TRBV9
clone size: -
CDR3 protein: CASSPRDRGRSDEQYF

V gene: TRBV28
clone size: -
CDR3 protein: CASSFPNTGAYEQYF

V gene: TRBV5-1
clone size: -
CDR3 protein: CASSLPQAGGGNEQFF

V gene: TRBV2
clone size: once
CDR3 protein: CASSEISTGDHGYTF

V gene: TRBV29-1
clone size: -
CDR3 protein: CSANLPRQGVGVETQYF

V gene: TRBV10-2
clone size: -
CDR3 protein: CASTGSGGPYEQYF

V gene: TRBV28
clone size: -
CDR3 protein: CASIERTSGYEQYF

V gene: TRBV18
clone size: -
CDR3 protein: CASSPLPGLAGNEQFF

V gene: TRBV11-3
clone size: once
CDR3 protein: CASSLGSSSSYEQYF

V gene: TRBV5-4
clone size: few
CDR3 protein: CASSLTGGNTIYF

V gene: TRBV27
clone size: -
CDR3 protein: CASGNGQGEISEQFF

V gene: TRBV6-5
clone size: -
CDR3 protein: CASSANRGSEETQYF

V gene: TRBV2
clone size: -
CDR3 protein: CASWNRQANYEKLFF

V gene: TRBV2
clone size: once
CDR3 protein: CASSRTSGQYNEQFF

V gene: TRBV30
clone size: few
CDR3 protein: CASSLTGVDEQYF

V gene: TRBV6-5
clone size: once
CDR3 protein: CASSSTRVNSPLHF

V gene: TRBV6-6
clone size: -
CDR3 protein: CASSYRGSYEQYF

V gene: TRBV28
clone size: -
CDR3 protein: CASSGGTGISTNEKLFF

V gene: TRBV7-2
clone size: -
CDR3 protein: CASKRGRNQMNTEAFF

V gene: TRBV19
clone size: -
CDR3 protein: CASSPGLAGLTDTQYF

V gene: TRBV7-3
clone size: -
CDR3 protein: CASSLESSGGAFHNEQFF

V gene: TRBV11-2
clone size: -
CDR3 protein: CASSSTSANEQFF

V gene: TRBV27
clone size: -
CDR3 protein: CASTAGGDTLYEQYF

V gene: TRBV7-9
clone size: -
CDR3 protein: CASSGDRGEGFLSAFF

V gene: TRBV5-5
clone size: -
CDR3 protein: CASSATVGSETQYF

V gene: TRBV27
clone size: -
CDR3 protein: CATAGEQFF

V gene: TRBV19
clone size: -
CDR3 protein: CASGRGLLAKNIQYF

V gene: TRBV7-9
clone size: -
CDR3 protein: CASSSGSAHSYGYTF

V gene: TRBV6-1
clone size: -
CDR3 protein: CASSGKLNTEAFF

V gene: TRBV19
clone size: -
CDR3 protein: CATRQGGSGTEAFF

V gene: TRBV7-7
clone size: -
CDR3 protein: CASSLGNSGAGELFF

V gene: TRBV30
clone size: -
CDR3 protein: CACSPQDLGTQYF

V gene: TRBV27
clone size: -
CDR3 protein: CASSIYPPGLAGYNEQFF

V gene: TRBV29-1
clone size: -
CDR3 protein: CSVEAGGYEQYF

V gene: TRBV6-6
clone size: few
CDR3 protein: CASSYSGSLGGYTF

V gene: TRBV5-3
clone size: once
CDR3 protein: CARSLYRVRAKDTQYF

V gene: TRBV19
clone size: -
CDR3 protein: CASSIRTGTGSSEQYF

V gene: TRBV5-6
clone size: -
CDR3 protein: CASSPVEGGGVYNEQFF

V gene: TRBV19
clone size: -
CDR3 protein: CASSIVSGRGGEQFF

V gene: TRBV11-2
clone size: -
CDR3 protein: CASSRGTASYGYTF

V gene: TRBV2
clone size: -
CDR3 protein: CASSTGYYEQYF

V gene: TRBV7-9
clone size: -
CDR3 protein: CASAPLLYPPRYEQYF

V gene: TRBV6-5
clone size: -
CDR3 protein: CASSYTGTSGGTQYF

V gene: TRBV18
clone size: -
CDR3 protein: CASSPIAGRDDGDTQYF

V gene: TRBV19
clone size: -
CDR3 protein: CASSTKTGRRQPQHF

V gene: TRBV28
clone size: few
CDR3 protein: CASTQTGQPQHF

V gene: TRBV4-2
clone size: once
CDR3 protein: CASNRGTSVGGDTQYF

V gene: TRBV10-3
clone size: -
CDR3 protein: CAISYRGNTEAFF

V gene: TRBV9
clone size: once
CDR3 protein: CASSSRGGYTF

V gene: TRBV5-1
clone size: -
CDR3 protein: CASSLVGPQGNTEAFF

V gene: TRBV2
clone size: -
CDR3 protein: CASKGRGYTF

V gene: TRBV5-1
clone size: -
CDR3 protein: CASSGLQANTGELFF

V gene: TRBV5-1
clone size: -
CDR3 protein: CASSLGSGGVSGEQFF

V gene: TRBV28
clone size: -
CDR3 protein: CASSLLGQGTYEQYF

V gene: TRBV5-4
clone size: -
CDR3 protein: CASSLAQQETQYF